These 14 T cell receptor beta chains share one sample of origin, sequenced in a study of T cells in Graves' hyperthyroidism and ophthalmopathy. Amplification of TCR beta CDR3 regions used RNA as the template. TCR CDR3 regions were first amplified by RT-PCR with HTBI primers. TCRdb re-called the multiplex PCR reads through MiXCR, storing one row per CDR3 protein. Here the sample spans 620,000 or so distinct CDR3 sequences, approximately 14% being singletons. The specimen sequenced was blood. The receptors stem from a woman aged 50 to 60 with Graves' ophthalmopathy.

This clonotype was picked up many times. V is TRBV7-9 and J is TRBJ2-7; 7 nucleotides match TRBD1. V gave up 2 bases and J gave up 6 bases; unmatched junction bases: 7. Germline V gene lookup returns CDR1 SEHNR and CDR2 FQNEAQ (reference sequence). This CDR3 comprises 14 residues. The CDR3 sequence: CASSLPRQGGEQYF. CDR3 nucleotides: TGTGCCAGCAGCTTACCCCGACAGGGCGGCGAGCAGTACTTC. Together with reference TRBV7-9 and TRBJ2-7, the CDR3 gives the full variable domain: DTGVSQNPRHKITKRGQNVTFRCDPISEHNRLYWYRQTLGQGPEFLTYFQNEAQLEKSRLLSDRFSAERPKGSFSTLEIQRTEQGDSAMYLCASSLPRQGGEQYFGPGTRLTVT.

The rearrangement joins TRBV24-1 to TRBJ1-3; no definite D call. Germline CDR1 KGHDR, CDR2 SFDVKD. V was trimmed by 1 base and J by 9 bases, leaving 6 bases between them. This CDR3 has 12 amino acids. This CDR3 is CATSDLSSTIYF. In DNA form, the CDR3 reads TGTGCCACCAGTGATTTAAGCAGCACCATATATTTT.

The rearrangement uses TRBV29-1 and TRBJ1-2; 9 nucleotides match TRBD1. The length of the CDR3 is 14 residues. Germline V gene sequence: CDR1 SQVTM, CDR2 ANQGSEA. V was clipped by 4 bases and J by 3 bases; unmatched bases: 6. CDR3 sequence reads: CSVAGRTGDYGYTF. Written as DNA, the CDR3 is TGCAGCGTTGCCGGACGGACAGGGGACTATGGCTACACCTTC.

This clonotype was observed many times. The CDR3 sequence: CAWNKVMNTEAFF. In DNA, the CDR3 is TGTGCCTGGAATAAGGTCATGAACACTGAAGCTTTCTTT. The rearrangement joins TRBV30 to TRBJ1-1; D remains unclear. The V gene's germline CDR1 is GTSNPN and CDR2 SVGIG (reference sequence). The CDR3 contains 13 residues. Trimming pared 4 bases from V and 0 bases from J, leaving 9 bases between.

This clonotype was seen at least ten times. V gene TRBV20-1 combines with J gene TRBJ2-1; unclear D gene. Germline V gene data show CDR1 as DFQATT and CDR2 as SNEGSKA (reference sequence). V was trimmed by 5 bases and J by 5 bases, leaving 10 bases between them. CDR3 size: 12 residues. DNA for the CDR3: TGCAGTGCTTCCTTGGCAGACAATGAGCAGTTCTTC. This sequence encodes CSASLADNEQFF.

The table lists this clonotype with many counts. Written as DNA, the CDR3 is TGTGCCAGCAGTAACCGGGACAGGGTGTGGACCCAGTACTTC. It yields the protein CASSNRDRVWTQYF. The J gene is TRBJ2-5, the V gene TRBV28, with TRBD1 matching 9 bases. The V gene's germline CDR1 is MDHEN and CDR2 SYDVKM. The V and J ends lost 5 bases and 7 bases, in that order; junction bases with no gene match: 8. This CDR3 contains 14 residues.

The CDR3 bases are TGTGCCAGCAGCCCAAGCGGGACGTCTGAGACCCAGTACTTC. Translation gives CASSPSGTSETQYF. The chain joins TRBV3-1 to TRBJ2-5; 7 bases fit TRBD2. The V segment lost 4 bases and the J segment 5 bases; nucleotides outside the gene matches: 7. The CDR3 spans 14 residues. CDR1 LGHDT and CDR2 YNNKEL come from the germline V gene (reference sequence).

This clonotype was counted a few times. The CDR3 region is CSVRKGGLAGGTNTGELFF. The CDR3 DNA follows: TGCAGCGTCCGCAAAGGGGGACTAGCGGGAGGGACGAACACCGGGGAGCTGTTTTTT. The V and J genes are TRBV29-1 and TRBJ2-2, with 16 bases lining up with TRBD2. The CDR3 extends over 19 amino acids. Looked up from germline, CDR1 is SQVTM and CDR2 is ANQGSEA. Unmatched junction bases numbered 10, after V lost 6 bases and J lost 0 bases.

This clonotype was counted many times. The CDR3 sequence: CASPGGGLTSYNEQFF. CDR3 coding DNA: TGTGCCAGCCCTGGGGGGGGTCTCACCTCCTACAATGAGCAGTTCTTC. The V call is TRBV2, the J call TRBJ2-1, with TRBD2 matching over 7 bases. The CDR3 is made up of 16 amino acids. Trimming cost V 8 bases and J 0 bases; bases outside gene matches: 10. Germline V CDR1 and CDR2: SNHLY, FYNNEI. Based on the CDR3 plus reference TRBV2 and TRBJ2-1, the full variable domain is EPEVTQTPSHQVTQMGQEVILRCVPISNHLYFYWYRQILGQKVEFLVSFYNNEISEKSEIFDDQFSVERPDGSNFTLKIRSTKLEDSAMYFCASPGGGLTSYNEQFFGPGTRLTVL.

As for this clonotype: A much larger clone sits a single nucleotide away, making a read error possible. This chain uses TRBV14 with TRBJ2-2, with TRBD1 matching 8 bases. J was trimmed by 3 bases and V by 5 bases; bases with no gene match: 2. Germline CDR1 is SGHDN and CDR2 is FVKESK. The CDR3 is 14 residues long. CDR3 protein: CASSTQGDTGELFF. The CDR3 DNA follows: TGTGCCAGCAGCACACAGGGGGACACCGGGGAGCTGTTTTTT.

This clonotype was detected many times. V usage is TRBV7-2 and J usage is TRBJ2-1; 12 nucleotides align to TRBD2. In germline, CDR1 is SGHTA, CDR2 FQGNSA. Losses at the gene ends were 5 bases for V and 9 bases for J; bases not matched to a gene: 11. The CDR3 runs to 16 residues. The CDR3 DNA reads as TGTGCCAGCAGCCCTCTCCAGGGACTAGCGGGTGGTGAGCAGTTCTTC. It yields the protein CASSPLQGLAGGEQFF.

In its sample, this clonotype was seen many times. J is TRBJ1-2 and V is TRBV27; D gene ambiguous. The V end was cut by 4 bases, the J end by 7 bases, with 10 bases between. Germline loops: CDR1 MNHEY, CDR2 SMNVEV (reference sequence). CDR3 size: 12 residues. The DNA for the CDR3 is TGTGCCAGCAGTTCTTACAGCGGTGGCTACACCTTC. Amino acids: CASSSYSGGYTF.

This clonotype has ten or more counts. This chain joins TRBV24-1 and TRBJ2-7; D unclear. There are 14 residues in the CDR3. In germline, CDR1 is KGHDR, CDR2 SFDVKD. With 2 bases removed from V and 0 bases from J, the gap between germline ends came to 7 bases. CDR3 residues: CATSDSRSSYEQYF. CDR3 in DNA: TGTGCCACCAGTGATTCACGGAGCTCCTACGAGCAGTACTTC.

This clonotype was seen more than once but under ten times. The chain is built from TRBV12-3 or TRBV12-4 and TRBJ2-1; TRBD1 matches at 11 bases. The CDR3 covers 16 residues. V dropped 1 base and J dropped 12; count of bases not matched to a gene: 11. The CDR3, as DNA: TGTGCCAGCAGTTTAGGTGGAGGACAGGGGGCTAGAGTGCAGTTCTTC. As protein: CASSLGGGQGARVQFF.